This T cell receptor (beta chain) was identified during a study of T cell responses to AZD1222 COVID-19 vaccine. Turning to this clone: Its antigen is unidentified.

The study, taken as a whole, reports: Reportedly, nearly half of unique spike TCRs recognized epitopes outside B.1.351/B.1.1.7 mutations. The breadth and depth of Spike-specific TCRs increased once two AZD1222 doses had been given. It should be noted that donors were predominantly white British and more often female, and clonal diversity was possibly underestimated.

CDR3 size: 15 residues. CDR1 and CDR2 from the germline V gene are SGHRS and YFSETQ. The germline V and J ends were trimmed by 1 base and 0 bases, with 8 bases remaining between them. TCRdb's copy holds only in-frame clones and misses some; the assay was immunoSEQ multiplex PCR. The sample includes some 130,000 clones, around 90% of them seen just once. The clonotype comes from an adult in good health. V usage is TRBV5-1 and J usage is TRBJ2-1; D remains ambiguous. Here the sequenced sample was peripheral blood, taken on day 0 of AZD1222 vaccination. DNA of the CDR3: TGCGCCAGCAGCTTGATCAGGAGCTCCTACAATGAGCAGTTCTTC. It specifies CASSLIRSSYNEQFF.